This TCR beta chain was recorded in a study of blood T cell repertoires in COVID-19. Across the study: PBMCs, B-cell-depleted T cells, or T cells were the source of the cDNA or gDNA that made up the material.

The Seattle patients, enrolled during active infection, were followed longitudinally. With 4 bases clipped from V and 4 bases from J, the junction kept 9 bases outside the gene matches. The CDR3 consists of 17 residues. Per the germline V gene, CDR1 is LGHDT and CDR2 is YNNKEL (reference sequence). Clones were read by immunoSEQ multiplex PCR, and TCRdb kept only the in-frame ones, dropping some. Counted here are 150,000 to 170,000 clones, 83% occurring once; the ten biggest clones make up about an eighth. The chain carries TRBV3-1 (or the pseudogene TRBV3-2) and TRBJ1-6; 8 bases fit TRBD1. Sequences were obtained from peripheral blood. The receptor was derived from a woman aged 60-75 years with COVID-19, enrolled during active disease. CDR3 nucleotide sequence: TGTGCCAGCAGCCCGTCGGACAGGGCCCTATATAATTCACCCCTCCACTTT. It is translated as CASSPSDRALYNSPLHF.